The rows below give T cell receptor beta chains drawn from one sample of a study of monozygotic twins with inflammatory bowel disease. TCRdb processed the 5' RACE reads again and assigns one entry to each CDR3 protein, with no DNA. This sample's clone table lists 150,000 to 200,000 distinct CDR3 sequences. The specimen sequenced was blood. These receptors were collected from a human donor with ulcerative colitis or Crohn's disease, or a healthy co-twin of an affected twin (not recorded which). The CDR3 runs from the conserved cysteine through the conserved F or W.

V: TRBV15
length: 14
J: TRBJ2-7
CDR3: CATSRDRGSYEQYF

V: TRBV29-1
length: 14
J: TRBJ2-3
CDR3: CSVPSGTSTDTQYF

V: TRBV5-1
length: 12
J: TRBJ2-5
CDR3: CASSSTPQTQYF

V: TRBV24-1
length: 14
J: TRBJ2-3
CDR3: CATSDFRVGDTQYF

V: TRBV5-4
length: 15
J: TRBJ2-7
CDR3: CASSPAGGRNYEQYF

V: TRBV5-1
length: 15
J: TRBJ1-3
CDR3: CASSLTTGAGNTIYF

V: TRBV12-3/TRBV12-4
length: 14
J: TRBJ2-1
CDR3: CASSTSGAYNEQFF

V: TRBV27
length: 14
J: TRBJ2-7
CDR3: CASSQGLAVYEQYF

V: TRBV28
length: 15
J: TRBJ2-1
CDR3: CASSLQAPGGNEQFF

V: TRBV2
length: 12
J: TRBJ2-1
CDR3: CASRSEDRARFF

V: TRBV20-1
length: 17
J: TRBJ1-1
CDR3: CSARVYPGGFEGTEAFF

V: TRBV3-1
length: 14
J: TRBJ2-4
CDR3: CASSQEGGGPHQYF

V: TRBV10-3
length: 13
J: TRBJ1-6
CDR3: CAIKDLYNSPLHF

V: TRBV15
length: 13
J: TRBJ2-7
CDR3: CATSRSHGNEQYF

V: TRBV11-2
length: 20
J: TRBJ2-6
CDR3: CASSHRLLGLRGSGANVLTF

V: TRBV3-1
length: 13
J: TRBJ2-1
CDR3: CASSHHPKGEQFF

V: TRBV7-2
length: 15
J: TRBJ2-4
CDR3: CASSLGPLAKNIQYF

V: TRBV11-2
length: 17
J: TRBJ2-3
CDR3: CASSLDVLAASTDTQYF

V: TRBV7-2
length: 15
J: TRBJ2-1
CDR3: CASSTRTGLGHEQFF

V: TRBV20-1
length: 15
J: TRBJ2-1
CDR3: CSARGSTSVYNEQFF

V: TRBV7-9
length: 16
J: TRBJ1-3
CDR3: CASSTGQKISGNTIYF

V: TRBV10-3
length: 14
J: TRBJ1-2
CDR3: CAISVGQGSHSYTF

V: TRBV20-1
length: 13
J: TRBJ1-5
CDR3: CSAGGGSGQPQHF

V: TRBV7-2
length: 12
J: TRBJ1-1
CDR3: CASTQGVTEAFF

V: TRBV20-1
length: 16
J: TRBJ2-3
CDR3: CSARLGLAGGGDTQYF

V: TRBV20-1
length: 15
J: TRBJ1-6
CDR3: CSARDLGLYNSPLHF

V: TRBV10-3
length: 15
J: TRBJ1-4
CDR3: CAIREQGRPNEKLFF